One sample yielded the 27 T cell receptor beta chains listed below, sequenced in a study of blood T cell repertoires in COVID-19. Libraries were prepared by immunoSEQ multiplex PCR; TCRdb keeps only in-frame clonotypes and omits some of them. The top ten clones hold 5.5% to 7.5% of a sample with a few hundred thousand clones, around nine tenths of them seen once. Source material: peripheral blood. These receptors originate from a woman aged 70-85 years with active or convalescent COVID-19.

The rearrangement links TRBV11-2 to TRBJ1-2; D gene ambiguous. V was clipped by 1 base and J by 1 base, with 7 bases between them. The germline V gene encodes CDR1 SGHAT and CDR2 FQNNGV. The CDR3 is made up of 14 amino acids. This chain's CDR3 is CASSLVGSNYGYTF. The DNA for the CDR3 is TGTGCCAGCAGCTTAGTGGGCAGTAACTATGGCTACACCTTC.

Only one count was recorded for this clone. The rearrangement uses TRBV5-1 and TRBJ1-1, with D perhaps TRBD1 (6 bases). This CDR3 comprises 13 residues. The V gene's germline CDR1 is SGHRS and CDR2 YFSETQ. Trimming took 4 bases from V and 7 from J, leaving 14 bases between them. The CDR3 spells CASSKRRGGEAFF. As DNA, the CDR3 is TGCGCCAGCAGCAAGAGGCGAGGGGGTGAAGCTTTCTTT.

The table lists this clone with a few counts. This chain links TRBV18 with TRBJ1-4; 8 bases are a match to TRBD1. Germline V CDR1 and CDR2: KGHSH, LQKENI. V trimming: 6 bases; J trimming: 8 bases; junction bases outside the gene matches: 14. The CDR3 is made up of 16 amino acids. CDR3 amino acids: CASSFFQSRDREKLFF. CDR3 in DNA: TGTGCCAGCTCCTTCTTTCAGTCCCGGGACAGGGAAAAACTGTTTTTT.

The gene calls are TRBV6-5 and TRBJ1-6; 11 bases fit TRBD1. This CDR3 has 14 amino acids. Germline V gives CDR1 MNHEY, CDR2 SVGAGI. The junction had 3 bases not matched to a gene; V was cut back by 7 bases and J by 7 bases. The CDR3 DNA follows: TGTGCCAGCACCCGGACAGGGGGCAATTCACCCCTCCACTTT. Translated, it gives CASTRTGGNSPLHF.

This clone turned up a few times. The rearrangement uses TRBV5-1 and TRBJ1-6; no clear D. V shed 1 base and J shed 7 bases, with 6 bases lying between them. The length of the CDR3 is 13 residues. The V gene's germline CDR1 is SGHRS and CDR2 YFSETQ. In nucleotides, the CDR3 is TGCGCCAGCAGCTTGACAGTGAATTCACCCCTCCACTTT. It is translated as CASSLTVNSPLHF. Filled out from reference TRBV5-1 and TRBJ1-6, the complete variable domain reads KAGVTQTPRYLIKTRGQQVTLSCSPISGHRSVSWYQQTPGQGLQFLFEYFSETQRNKGNFPGRFSGRQFSNSRSEMNVSTLELGDSALYLCASSLTVNSPLHFGNGTRLTVT.

In this sample, this clone turned up many times. CDR3: CASSYNRDSRSPLHF. CDR3 coding DNA: TGTGCCAGCAGTTACAACAGAGATTCAAGGTCACCCCTCCACTTT. The chain links TRBV6-5 to TRBJ1-6; no firm D call. The CDR3 totals 15 residues. V lost 2 bases and J lost 10, with 15 bases in between. Germline assignment: CDR1 MNHEY and CDR2 SVGAGI.

The gene calls are TRBV15 and TRBJ1-1, with 9 bases matching TRBD1. The CDR3 totals 14 residues. With 5 bases clipped from V and 10 bases from J, the junction kept 11 bases outside the gene matches. CDR1 is LNHNV, CDR2 YYDKDF, per germline (reference sequence). The CDR3 loop is CATSPSTGGGVAFF. The DNA for the CDR3 is TGTGCCACCAGCCCCTCGACAGGGGGTGGGGTAGCTTTCTTT.

This sequence joins TRBV29-1 and TRBJ1-2; D is unclear. CDR3 size: 11 residues. V dropped 6 bases and J dropped 2 bases, with 7 bases sitting between them. Germline V CDR1 and CDR2: SQVTM, ANQGSEA. For the CDR3, the DNA is TGCAGCGTGAGGCAGAACTATGGCTACACCTTC. As protein: CSVRQNYGYTF.

This chain links TRBV11-2 with TRBJ1-2; 7 bases agree with TRBD1. V gave up 2 bases and J gave up 5 bases; unmatched junction bases: 2. The germline V gene encodes CDR1 SGHAT and CDR2 FQNNGV. The CDR3 contains 13 residues. This CDR3 is CASSLLQGYGYTF. The CDR3 region has the DNA TGTGCCAGCAGCTTACTACAGGGGTATGGCTACACCTTC.

The genes are TRBV7-8 and TRBJ1-4; TRBD1 aligns across 7 bases. The germline CDR1 and CDR2 sequences are SGHVS and FQNEAQ. The CDR3 runs to 15 residues. V trimming: 6 bases; J trimming: 6 bases; junction bases outside the gene matches: 10. The CDR3 reads CASSPGGQRYEKLFF. Here the CDR3 DNA reads TGTGCCAGCAGTCCCGGGGGACAGCGGTATGAAAAACTGTTTTTT.

This clone has only a few counts. The chain joins TRBV6-6 to TRBJ1-6; D perhaps matches TRBD1 (6 bases). Germline V gene data show CDR1 as MNHNY and CDR2 as SVGAGI (reference sequence). The CDR3 totals 13 residues. V dropped 7 bases and J dropped 7 bases, with 11 bases sitting between them. This chain's CDR3 is CASTGQPNSPLHF. The CDR3 bases are TGTGCCAGCACCGGACAGCCGAATTCACCCCTCCACTTT.

The V and J genes are TRBV19 and TRBJ1-6; 10 bases map to TRBD1. CDR3 length: 14 residues. Trimming took 5 bases from V and 7 from J; bases not matched to a gene: 2. Germline V gives CDR1 LNHDA, CDR2 SQIVND (reference sequence). The CDR3 DNA follows: TGTGCCAGTAGTGGGACAGGGGAAAATTCACCCCTCCACTTT. Protein: CASSGTGENSPLHF.

The rearrangement joins TRBV11-2 to TRBJ1-3; 9 bases fit TRBD1. The ends lost 3 bases at V and 0 bases at J; junction bases unmatched: 0. The CDR3 has 15 amino acids. Germline values: CDR1 SGHAT, CDR2 FQNNGV. CDR3 sequence: CASSLGQGSGNTIYF. CDR3 nucleotides: TGTGCCAGCAGCTTGGGACAGGGCTCTGGAAACACCATATATTTT. Combining the CDR3 with reference TRBV11-2 and TRBJ1-3 gives the whole variable domain EAGVAQSPRYKIIEKRQSVAFWCNPISGHATLYWYQQILGQGPKLLIQFQNNGVVDDSQLPKDRFSAERLKGVDSTLKIQPAKLEDSAVYLCASSLGQGSGNTIYFGEGSWLTVV.

The chain employs TRBV6-5 and TRBJ1-1, with 9 bases identical to TRBD1. CDR1 MNHEY and CDR2 SVGAGI come from the germline V gene. The CDR3 runs 13 residues. V dropped 8 bases and J dropped 6; count of bases not matched to a gene: 7. CDR3 DNA sequence: TGTGCCAGCCGGGACAGGGCTCCCTCTGAAGCTTTCTTT. Amino acid sequence: CASRDRAPSEAFF.

The chain recombines TRBV19 with TRBJ2-5, with TRBD1 as a possible D gene (6 bases). The CDR3 extends over 15 amino acids. V lost 2 bases, J lost 4 bases, and 14 bases lay in between. Germline-derived CDR1 and CDR2 are LNHDA and SQIVND (reference sequence). The CDR3 sequence is CASSILAGEGETQYF. The CDR3 DNA reads as TGTGCCAGTAGTATACTAGCAGGGGAAGGAGAGACCCAGTACTTC.

The rearrangement joins TRBV29-1 to TRBJ1-4, with D possibly matching TRBD1 (5 bases). Germline lookup yields CDR1 SQVTM and CDR2 ANQGSEA. The CDR3 spans 14 residues. Trimming removed 6 bases at V and 3 bases at J, with 14 bases between. The CDR3 sequence is CSVRLGGSNEKLFF. DNA of the CDR3: TGCAGCGTCCGTCTGGGGGGGTCTAATGAAAAACTGTTTTTT.

The genes are TRBV28 and TRBJ1-1; perhaps TRBD1 as D (6 bases). This CDR3 comprises 14 residues. Germline loops: CDR1 MDHEN, CDR2 SYDVKM. Trimming removed 6 bases from V and 3 bases from J, with 14 bases in between. CDR3 sequence (DNA): TGTGCCAGCAGGACAGGCGAGGGTCACACTGAAGCTTTCTTT. Translated: CASRTGEGHTEAFF. Drawing the rest from reference TRBV28 and TRBJ1-1, the complete variable domain is DVKVTQSSRYLVKRTGEKVFLECVQDMDHENMFWYRQDPGLGLRLIYFSYDVKMKEKGDIPEGYSVSREKKERFSLILESASTNQTSMYLCASRTGEGHTEAFFGQGTRLTVV.

The rearrangement joins TRBV6-5 to TRBJ1-4; D gene ambiguous. Trimming removed 4 bases from V and 5 bases from J, with 5 bases in between. The germline CDR1 and CDR2 sequences are MNHEY and SVGAGI. This CDR3 is built from 12 residues. CDR3 amino acids: CASSSQNEKLFF. The CDR3 DNA follows: TGTGCCAGCAGTTCCCAGAATGAAAAACTGTTTTTT.

This chain uses TRBV4-3 with TRBJ2-3; TRBD1 aligns across 10 bases. Germline V lookup: CDR1 LGHNA, CDR2 YSLEER. The CDR3 extends over 17 amino acids. Trimming at V came to 2 bases and at J to 4 bases, leaving 9 bases not matched to a gene. CDR3 amino acids: CASSQYLTGGDSDTQYF. CDR3 nucleotide sequence: TGCGCCAGCAGCCAATATCTGACAGGGGGCGACTCAGATACGCAGTATTTT.

The chain employs TRBV10-1 and TRBJ2-2; the D is unclear. With 2 bases removed from V and 2 bases from J, the gap between germline ends came to 6 bases. Germline V lookup: CDR1 WNHNN, CDR2 SYGVQD (reference sequence). This CDR3 is built from 14 residues. The CDR3 DNA is TGCGCCAGCAGTGAGGCGGAAAACACCGGGGAGCTGTTTTTT. Translation: CASSEAENTGELFF.

V and J are TRBV19 and TRBJ2-3; D remains ambiguous. Looked up from germline, CDR1 is LNHDA and CDR2 is SQIVND (reference sequence). V was cut by 0 bases and J by 6 bases, with 4 bases left in between. This CDR3 region has 12 residues. The CDR3 reads CASSIDLDTQYF. The DNA for the CDR3 is TGTGCCAGTAGTATAGATCTGGATACGCAGTATTTT.

This clone has only one observation. The V and J genes are TRBV6-1 and TRBJ2-2, with D possibly TRBD2 on 6 matching bases. CDR1 and CDR2 from the germline V gene are MNHNS and SASEGT. The CDR3 contains 15 residues. V lost 2 bases and J 6 bases, leaving 13 bases between the germline ends. In DNA, the CDR3 is TGTGCCAGCAGTGAACAGGCGGGGATCCCCGGGGAGCTGTTTTTT. Its translation is CASSEQAGIPGELFF.

The CDR3 DNA reads as TGTGCCAGCAGTCCGGAGCCAGGAGGAGCTTTCTTT. Encoded protein: CASSPEPGGAFF. This rearrangement joins TRBV12-3 or TRBV12-4 to TRBJ1-1; no firm D call. Trimming took 5 bases from V and 10 from J, leaving 14 bases between them. The CDR3 loop spans 12 amino acids.

CDR3 sequence reads: CASSLAVGVGMAGELFF. For the CDR3, the DNA is TGTGCCAGCAGCTTGGCCGTAGGGGTCGGTATGGCCGGGGAGCTGTTTTTT. This rearrangement joins TRBV5-8 to TRBJ2-2; perhaps TRBD1 as D (5 bases). Germline V CDR1 and CDR2: SGHTS, YDEGEE. The ends were cut back, 0 bases at V and 6 bases at J, with 18 bases in the middle. CDR3 length: 17 amino acids.

The chain employs TRBV6-6 and TRBJ1-5; 7 nucleotides agree with TRBD1. The CDR3 is made up of 14 amino acids. V lost 7 bases and J lost 5; bases outside the gene matches: 8. The germline V gene encodes CDR1 MNHNY and CDR2 SVGAGI (reference sequence). CDR3 DNA: TGTGCCAGCAAGGACAGGACTTTCGATCAGCCCCAGCATTTT. It codes for CASKDRTFDQPQHF.

The chain uses TRBV19 and TRBJ1-2; D uncertain. CDR3 length: 13 amino acids. The germline V gene has CDR1 LNHDA and CDR2 SQIVND (reference sequence). Trimming pared 3 bases from V and 8 bases from J, leaving 13 bases between. CDR3 protein: CASSIDGVRGYTF. CDR3 in DNA: TGTGCCAGTAGTATTGACGGGGTAAGGGGCTACACCTTC.

Note on this clone: The same CDR3 is also encoded by other DNA sequences in this sample. This chain links TRBV9 with TRBJ2-1; a weak D match, TRBD1 (5 bases). The CDR3 length is 12 residues. In germline, CDR1 is SGDLS, CDR2 YYNGEE. The germline V and J ends were trimmed by 0 bases and 8 bases, with 6 bases remaining between them. This CDR3 reads CASSVVGDEQFF. In DNA form, the CDR3 reads TGTGCCAGCAGCGTAGTAGGGGATGAGCAGTTCTTC.